This T cell receptor beta chain was found in a study of blood T cell repertoires in COVID-19. For the study at large: Sites across the United States, Italy and Spain contributed samples from acute and convalescent COVID-19. Sources were T cells, B-cell-depleted T cells, or PBMCs; the material itself was cDNA or gDNA.

The authors' processing: Reference gene primer amplification yielded estimated nucleated cell counts. Sequencing used immunoSEQ multiplex PCR; TCRdb keeps in-frame clones, though not all of them. Clonal size and the V and J genes are those of that table, whereas D and trimming came from the DNA. Among more than 50,000 clones listed, around 87% were seen once. Sequencing used peripheral blood. This receptor was obtained from a human donor in a cohort sampled during active COVID-19.

The CDR3 protein is CSVSGANTEAFF. The CDR3 DNA is TGCAGCGTGTCGGGAGCGAACACTGAAGCTTTCTTT. The chain joins TRBV29-1 to TRBJ1-1; D not certain. The CDR3 spans 12 residues. Germline V gene sequence: CDR1 SQVTM, CDR2 ANQGSEA. Trimming shortened V by 6 bases and J by 1 base, and 9 bases separated the two germline ends.